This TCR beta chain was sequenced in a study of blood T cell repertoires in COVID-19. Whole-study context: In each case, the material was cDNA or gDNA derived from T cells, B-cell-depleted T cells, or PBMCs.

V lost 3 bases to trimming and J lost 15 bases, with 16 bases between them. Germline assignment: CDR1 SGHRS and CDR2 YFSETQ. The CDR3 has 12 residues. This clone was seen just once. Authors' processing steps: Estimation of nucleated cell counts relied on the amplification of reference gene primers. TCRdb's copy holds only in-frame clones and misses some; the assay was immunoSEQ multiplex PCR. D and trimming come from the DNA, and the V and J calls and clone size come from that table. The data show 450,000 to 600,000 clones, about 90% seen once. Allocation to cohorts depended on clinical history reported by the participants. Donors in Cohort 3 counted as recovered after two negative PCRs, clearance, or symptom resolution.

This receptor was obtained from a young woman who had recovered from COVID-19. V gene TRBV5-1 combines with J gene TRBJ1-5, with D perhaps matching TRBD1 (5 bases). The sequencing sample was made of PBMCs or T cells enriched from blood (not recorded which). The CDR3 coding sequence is TGCGCCAGCAGCTCGCAATGGGGGGTCGCGCATTTT. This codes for CASSSQWGVAHF.